A selection of T cell receptor beta chains follows, all from one sample in a study of cytomegalovirus exposure and HLA in healthy donors. Sequencing was performed with immunoSEQ multiplex PCR; in TCRdb, only in-frame clones are kept and a portion is missing. This sample has roughly 130,000 clones, with 55% to 80% found just once. Sequencing was performed on PBMCs. The receptors shown here come from a woman in her forties in good health and CMV-seronegative. CDR3s include the opening cysteine and the closing phenylalanine or tryptophan. Fields, in order: D gene, clone size, J gene, V gene, CDR3 length, CDR3 DNA, CDR3 protein. The D gene is left open where the match is weak. Size tells how often a clone was seen (once, few, many) or the class of an expanded clone, and some rows leave it out.

D gene: -; clone size: -; J gene: TRBJ1-4; V gene: TRBV7-9; CDR3 length: 13; CDR3 DNA: TGTGCCAGCAACCGGGAGGGGGATGAAAAACTGTTTTTT; CDR3 protein: CASNREGDEKLFF
D gene: TRBD2; clone size: once; J gene: TRBJ2-1; V gene: TRBV19; CDR3 length: 16; CDR3 DNA: TGTGCCAGTAGTATTTTGACTAGCGGGGCATTCGATGAGCAGTTCTTC; CDR3 protein: CASSILTSGAFDEQFF
D gene: -; clone size: few; J gene: TRBJ2-5; V gene: TRBV10-3; CDR3 length: 12; CDR3 DNA: TGTGCCATCAGTGTAGATGGAGAGACCCAGTACTTC; CDR3 protein: CAISVDGETQYF
D gene: TRBD1; clone size: -; J gene: TRBJ1-2; V gene: TRBV15; CDR3 length: 15; CDR3 DNA: TGTGCCACCAGCAGAGCGGGGACAGGGGTCTATGGCTACACCTTC; CDR3 protein: CATSRAGTGVYGYTF
D gene: -; clone size: -; J gene: TRBJ1-1; V gene: TRBV7-9; CDR3 length: 14; CDR3 DNA: TGTGCCAGCAGCCGTGACAGATCGAACACTGAAGCTTTCTTT; CDR3 protein: CASSRDRSNTEAFF
D gene: -; clone size: -; J gene: TRBJ1-3; V gene: TRBV4-1; CDR3 length: 15; CDR3 DNA: TGCGCCAGCAGCCAAGGGATCGGCATCGGAGTCACCATATATTTT; CDR3 protein: CASSQGIGIGVTIYF
D gene: TRBD1; clone size: few; J gene: TRBJ2-1; V gene: TRBV5-4; CDR3 length: 16; CDR3 DNA: TGTGCCAGCAGCCCGGGCTCGGGACAGGCCTACAATGAGCAGTTCTTC; CDR3 protein: CASSPGSGQAYNEQFF
D gene: -; clone size: once; J gene: TRBJ1-2; V gene: TRBV28; CDR3 length: 14; CDR3 DNA: TGTGCCAACAGTTTGCCGCAGGGAATTCTTGGCTACACCTTC; CDR3 protein: CANSLPQGILGYTF
D gene: -; clone size: -; J gene: TRBJ2-3; V gene: TRBV10-1; CDR3 length: 15; CDR3 DNA: TGCGCCAGCCCCGAAAGGGGATTGGGCACAGATACGCAGTATTTT; CDR3 protein: CASPERGLGTDTQYF
D gene: TRBD2; clone size: few; J gene: TRBJ2-1; V gene: TRBV19; CDR3 length: 15; CDR3 DNA: TGTGCCAGTAGCACCTCCGGCGGGGGGTACAATGAGCAGTTCTTC; CDR3 protein: CASSTSGGGYNEQFF
D gene: -; clone size: -; J gene: TRBJ1-4; V gene: TRBV4-2; CDR3 length: 14; CDR3 DNA: TGTGCCAGCAGCTCCGGGACAACGAATGAAAAACTGTTTTTT; CDR3 protein: CASSSGTTNEKLFF
D gene: -; clone size: once; J gene: TRBJ2-2; V gene: TRBV6-1; CDR3 length: 14; CDR3 DNA: TGTGCCAGCAGTGACAGGGGCGACACCGGGGAGCTGTTTTTT; CDR3 protein: CASSDRGDTGELFF
D gene: TRBD2; clone size: -; J gene: TRBJ2-1; V gene: TRBV7-9; CDR3 length: 17; CDR3 DNA: TGTGCCAGCAGCTTAAGGTCTAGCGGGGGGAGAGACAATGAGCAGTTCTTC; CDR3 protein: CASSLRSSGGRDNEQFF
D gene: TRBD1; clone size: -; J gene: TRBJ2-3; V gene: TRBV5-5; CDR3 length: 17; CDR3 DNA: TGTGCCAGCAGCTTGGAGGGACAGGGGACCTACACAGATACGCAGTATTTT; CDR3 protein: CASSLEGQGTYTDTQYF
D gene: -; clone size: -; J gene: TRBJ1-5; V gene: TRBV5-1; CDR3 length: 15; CDR3 DNA: TGCGCCAGCAGCATAGGGGACAACAGCAATCAGCCCCAGCATTTT; CDR3 protein: CASSIGDNSNQPQHF
D gene: TRBD1; clone size: -; J gene: TRBJ2-2; V gene: TRBV4-1; CDR3 length: 16; CDR3 DNA: TGCGCCAGCAGCCTCCCGGGACAGGTGAACACCGGGGAGCTGTTTTTT; CDR3 protein: CASSLPGQVNTGELFF
D gene: -; clone size: once; J gene: TRBJ1-4; V gene: TRBV15; CDR3 length: 15; CDR3 DNA: TGTGCCACCAGCAGAGATGGGGGGAGTAATGAAAAACTGTTTTTT; CDR3 protein: CATSRDGGSNEKLFF
D gene: TRBD1; clone size: -; J gene: TRBJ2-6; V gene: TRBV4-1; CDR3 length: 19; CDR3 DNA: TGCGCCAGCAGCCAACGTACCACAGGGGAAGGATCTGGGGCCAACGTCCTGACTTTC; CDR3 protein: CASSQRTTGEGSGANVLTF
D gene: -; clone size: -; J gene: TRBJ1-5; V gene: TRBV2; CDR3 length: 15; CDR3 DNA: TGTGCCAGCAGTTTCTACCAGGGATTCGATCAGCCCCAGCATTTT; CDR3 protein: CASSFYQGFDQPQHF
D gene: -; clone size: -; J gene: TRBJ2-7; V gene: TRBV7-2; CDR3 length: 12; CDR3 DNA: TGTGCCAGCAGCGTGACAGCCTACGAGCAGTACTTC; CDR3 protein: CASSVTAYEQYF
D gene: -; clone size: -; J gene: TRBJ2-7; V gene: TRBV5-1; CDR3 length: 11; CDR3 DNA: TGCGCCAGCAGCTTGTATTACGAGCAGTACTTC; CDR3 protein: CASSLYYEQYF
D gene: TRBD1; clone size: -; J gene: TRBJ1-5; V gene: TRBV28; CDR3 length: 12; CDR3 DNA: TGTGCCAGCAGTAGCTACAGGGGAACCCAGCATTTT; CDR3 protein: CASSSYRGTQHF
D gene: -; clone size: few; J gene: TRBJ1-6; V gene: TRBV18; CDR3 length: 14; CDR3 DNA: TGTGCCAGCTCACCCACCCAGGGCGATTCACCCCTCCACTTT; CDR3 protein: CASSPTQGDSPLHF
D gene: TRBD1; clone size: -; J gene: TRBJ1-1; V gene: TRBV27; CDR3 length: 18; CDR3 DNA: TGTGCCAGCAGTTTTTATGGGGGACAGGGGCTATCGAACACTGAAGCTTTCTTT; CDR3 protein: CASSFYGGQGLSNTEAFF
D gene: TRBD1; clone size: -; J gene: TRBJ2-7; V gene: TRBV2; CDR3 length: 16; CDR3 DNA: TGTGCCAGCAGTGAAACCCTGGGACAGGCTGGCTACGAGCAGTACTTC; CDR3 protein: CASSETLGQAGYEQYF
D gene: TRBD1; clone size: -; J gene: TRBJ1-5; V gene: TRBV19; CDR3 length: 17; CDR3 DNA: TGTGCCAGTAGTAACCCGACAGGGGGTTTGAGCAATCAGCCCCAGCATTTT; CDR3 protein: CASSNPTGGLSNQPQHF
D gene: TRBD2; clone size: -; J gene: TRBJ2-7; V gene: TRBV4-1; CDR3 length: 16; CDR3 DNA: TGCGCCAGCAGCCAAGCCCCTAGCGGGGGGGTCTACGAGCAGTACTTC; CDR3 protein: CASSQAPSGGVYEQYF
D gene: TRBD2; clone size: -; J gene: TRBJ2-3; V gene: TRBV27; CDR3 length: 14; CDR3 DNA: TGTGCCAGCAGTTTTTGGGGAGGGAGGGATACGCAGTATTTT; CDR3 protein: CASSFWGGRDTQYF
D gene: TRBD1; clone size: few; J gene: TRBJ1-1; V gene: TRBV5-1; CDR3 length: 14; CDR3 DNA: TGCGCCAGCAGCCCACCGGGACAGCACACTGAAGCTTTCTTT; CDR3 protein: CASSPPGQHTEAFF
D gene: TRBD1; clone size: -; J gene: TRBJ1-1; V gene: TRBV4-2; CDR3 length: 15; CDR3 DNA: TGTGCCAGCAGCTTACAGGGGGGTGAGGACACTGAAGCTTTCTTT; CDR3 protein: CASSLQGGEDTEAFF
D gene: TRBD1; clone size: -; J gene: TRBJ1-2; V gene: TRBV6-1; CDR3 length: 14; CDR3 DNA: TGTGCCAGCAGAACCACGGGACAGCCCTATGGCTACACCTTC; CDR3 protein: CASRTTGQPYGYTF
D gene: -; clone size: -; J gene: TRBJ1-4; V gene: TRBV6-1; CDR3 length: 14; CDR3 DNA: TGTGCCAGCAGTGAAAGACAGGTCCATGAAAAACTGTTTTTT; CDR3 protein: CASSERQVHEKLFF
D gene: -; clone size: -; J gene: TRBJ1-1; V gene: TRBV27; CDR3 length: 14; CDR3 DNA: TGTGCCAGCAGTTTACGACATCGGGACACTGGAGCTTTCTTT; CDR3 protein: CASSLRHRDTGAFF
D gene: -; clone size: -; J gene: TRBJ1-1; V gene: TRBV7-6; CDR3 length: 13; CDR3 DNA: TGTGCCAGCAGCTTAAACGGGTACACTGAAGCTTTCTTT; CDR3 protein: CASSLNGYTEAFF
D gene: -; clone size: -; J gene: TRBJ2-3; V gene: TRBV25-1; CDR3 length: 11; CDR3 DNA: TGTGCCAGCAGGAGGACAGATACGCAGTATTTT; CDR3 protein: CASRRTDTQYF
D gene: TRBD1; clone size: -; J gene: TRBJ1-2; V gene: TRBV27; CDR3 length: 14; CDR3 DNA: TGTGCCAGCAGTTTAAAGACAGGGTACTATGGCTACACCTTC; CDR3 protein: CASSLKTGYYGYTF
D gene: TRBD1; clone size: once; J gene: TRBJ2-5; V gene: TRBV13; CDR3 length: 12; CDR3 DNA: TGTGCCAGTGGACAGGGTCCGGAGACCCAGTACTTC; CDR3 protein: CASGQGPETQYF
D gene: TRBD1; clone size: -; J gene: TRBJ2-7; V gene: TRBV2; CDR3 length: 14; CDR3 DNA: TGTGCCAGCAGCCGGACAGGGTCCTCCTACGAGCAGTACTTC; CDR3 protein: CASSRTGSSYEQYF
D gene: -; clone size: few; J gene: TRBJ1-1; V gene: TRBV15; CDR3 length: 14; CDR3 DNA: TGTGCCACCAGCAGAGAGGCCGAGAACACTGAAGCTTTCTTT; CDR3 protein: CATSREAENTEAFF
D gene: TRBD2; clone size: -; J gene: TRBJ2-3; V gene: TRBV25-1; CDR3 length: 14; CDR3 DNA: TGTGCCAGCACACTAGCGGGGAGGGCAGATGCGCAGTATTTT; CDR3 protein: CASTLAGRADAQYF
D gene: TRBD1; clone size: -; J gene: TRBJ1-2; V gene: TRBV28; CDR3 length: 15; CDR3 DNA: TGTGCCAGCAGTTTCGACAGGGCGACTAACTATGGCTACACCTTC; CDR3 protein: CASSFDRATNYGYTF
D gene: TRBD1; clone size: -; J gene: TRBJ2-1; V gene: TRBV9; CDR3 length: 18; CDR3 DNA: TGTGCCAGCAGCGTCAAGGAAGGGGGGACAGGGATTTTTCATGAGCAGTTCTTC; CDR3 protein: CASSVKEGGTGIFHEQFF
D gene: -; clone size: -; J gene: TRBJ2-2; V gene: TRBV28; CDR3 length: 14; CDR3 DNA: TGTGCCAGCAGTGGATTGACAAACACCGGGGAGCTGTTTTTT; CDR3 protein: CASSGLTNTGELFF
D gene: TRBD1; clone size: -; J gene: TRBJ1-2; V gene: TRBV7-2; CDR3 length: 16; CDR3 DNA: TGTGCCAGCAGCTTGGGTAGAACGACAGGGTTGAAAGGCTACACCTTC; CDR3 protein: CASSLGRTTGLKGYTF